This TCR beta chain was sequenced for a study of blood T cells in healthy people across ages. A J-beta primer mix and a sample-barcoded 5' primer were used in a second PCR of roughly 7 to 12 cycles. One entry per CDR3 protein results from TCRdb running MiXCR on the 5' RACE reads. The data contain about 1.8 million distinct CDR3 sequences, about 50% of them singletons. Germline V gene lookup returns CDR1 SEHNR and CDR2 FQNEAQ (reference sequence). With 3 bases clipped from V and 1 base from J, the junction kept 8 bases outside the gene matches. This CDR3 is built from 16 residues. The chain carries TRBV7-9 and TRBJ2-5, with TRBD1 matching over 7 bases. The TCR sequence derives from a woman between 40 and 55 years old in good health. Sequencing was performed on blood. The CDR3 DNA sequence: TGTGCCAGCAGCTTGGCCAAGGACAGGCTCCAAGAGACCCAGTACTTC. Translation: CASSLAKDRLQETQYF. The variable domain in full, with the rest retrieved from reference TRBV7-9 and TRBJ2-5, is DTGVSQNPRHKITKRGQNVTFRCDPISEHNRLYWYRQTLGQGPEFLTYFQNEAQLEKSRLLSDRFSAERPKGSFSTLEIQRTEQGDSAMYLCASSLAKDRLQETQYFGPGTRLLVL.